Listed here are 26 T cell receptor beta chains from one sample, sequenced in a study of Ad26.COV2.S vaccination and SARS-CoV-2 variants. The protocol was immunoSEQ multiplex PCR, while the TCRdb copy is restricted to in-frame clones and leaves out a portion. The sample carries about 350,000 clones, over 75% recorded once. The treatment denotes: 15 to 20 received Ad26.COV2.S at low or high dose, single or two shots; 5 received placebo; per-sample allocation not given. Day 63 following the first vaccine or placebo injection was when the samples were taken. Sequencing used peripheral blood, obtained in a trial of Ad26.COV2.S vaccine versus placebo. These receptors all stem from a person aged 18 to 59 who received the Ad26.COV2.S COVID-19 vaccine or a placebo.

As DNA, the CDR3 is TGTGCCAGCAGGTCACGGGGTGTCAGTGCTTTCTTT. This sequence encodes CASRSRGVSAFF. The V call is TRBV6-5, the J call TRBJ1-1, with D unclear. CDR3 length: 12 residues. V lost 6 bases and J lost 11, with 16 bases in between. Germline V lookup: CDR1 MNHEY, CDR2 SVGAGI.

This clone was picked up a small number of times. The genes are TRBV18 and TRBJ1-5; D gene unclear. V gave up 1 base and J gave up 2 bases, with 9 bases separating them. Germline CDR1 and CDR2: KGHSH and LQKENI. The CDR3 runs to 15 residues. The CDR3 DNA reads as TGTGCCAGCTCACCACAGGGCCGGGGCAATCAGCCCCAGCATTTT. Amino acid sequence: CASSPQGRGNQPQHF.

The V gene is TRBV9, the J gene TRBJ2-3, with D maybe TRBD2 (5 bases). With 4 bases removed from V and 7 bases from J, the gap between germline ends came to 16 bases. The germline V gene encodes CDR1 SGDLS and CDR2 YYNGEE. The CDR3 totals 14 residues. The CDR3 DNA reads as TGTGCCAGCAGCCCCCTGGGAGAGACTTATACGCAGTATTTT. It codes for CASSPLGETYTQYF. Combining the CDR3 with reference TRBV9 and TRBJ2-3 gives the whole variable domain DSGVTQTPKHLITATGQRVTLRCSPRSGDLSVYWYQQSLDQGLQFLIQYYNGEERAKGNILERFSAQQFPDLHSELNLSSLELGDSALYFCASSPLGETYTQYFGPGTRLTVL.

This clone came up once. The chain couples TRBV5-4 to TRBJ2-5; no definite D call. Trimming left V 3 bases short and J 3 bases short, with 6 bases between. The CDR3 contains 12 residues. CDR1 is SGHNT, CDR2 YYREEE, per germline (reference sequence). The CDR3: CASSSMKETQYF. The CDR3 region has the DNA TGTGCCAGCAGCTCGATGAAAGAGACCCAGTACTTC.

The gene calls are TRBV2 and TRBJ1-6, with a tentative D call TRBD1 (6 bases). This CDR3 region has 14 residues. Between the trimmed V and J ends, which lost 4 bases and 8 bases, there was a span of 12 bases. Germline assignment: CDR1 SNHLY and CDR2 FYNNEI. Here the CDR3 reads CASSAGQGHSPLHF. The CDR3 coding sequence is TGTGCCAGCAGTGCTGGGCAGGGGCATTCACCCCTCCACTTT.

In this sample, this clone turned up a few times. This rearrangement joins TRBV5-1 to TRBJ1-1; tentatively, D is TRBD1 (6 bases). V lost 4 bases to trimming and J lost 1 base, with 8 bases between them. The CDR3 spans 13 residues. Germline lookup yields CDR1 SGHRS and CDR2 YFSETQ. The CDR3 nucleotides read TGCGCCAGCAGCCAACAGGGGAACACTGAAGCTTTCTTT. This translates into CASSQQGNTEAFF.

J is TRBJ2-5 and V is TRBV11-2, with 9 nucleotides matching TRBD1. Trimming took 2 bases from V and 4 from J; bases not matched to a gene: 5. The CDR3 has 15 amino acids. From germline, CDR1 is SGHAT and CDR2 FQNNGV. Here the CDR3 reads CASSLSTGGGETQYF. The DNA for the CDR3 is TGTGCCAGCAGCTTAAGTACAGGGGGCGGAGAGACCCAGTACTTC.

This clone was seen a single time. CDR3 in amino acids: CASSSTRTGGLVKLFF. Here the CDR3 DNA reads TGTGCCAGCAGTTCCACAAGGACAGGCGGTCTCGTAAAACTGTTTTTT. The gene calls are TRBV6-5 and TRBJ1-4, with TRBD1 identical over 7 bases. Germline lookup yields CDR1 MNHEY and CDR2 SVGAGI. The CDR3 runs 16 residues. The junction had 15 bases not matched to a gene; V was cut back by 4 bases and J by 10 bases.

J is TRBJ2-2 and V is TRBV18; tentatively, D is TRBD1 (5 bases). CDR3 size: 15 residues. The ends were cut back, 5 bases at V and 1 base at J, with 11 bases in the middle. CDR1 and CDR2 (germline): KGHSH, LQKENI. The CDR3 nucleotides are TGTGCCAGCTCAAATACAGGAGAGAACACCGGGGAGCTGTTTTTT. As protein: CASSNTGENTGELFF.

Written as DNA, the CDR3 is TGTGCCAGCAGCCGCGGGGGGCCCACCGGGGAGCTGTTTTTT. The encoded protein is CASSRGGPTGELFF. The rearrangement links TRBV14 to TRBJ2-2; TRBD2 agrees at 8 bases. Germline V gene lookup returns CDR1 SGHDN and CDR2 FVKESK. The V segment lost 4 bases and the J segment 4 bases; nucleotides outside the gene matches: 2. The CDR3 contains 14 residues.

The chain combines TRBV7-8 with TRBJ2-7; tentatively, D is TRBD1 (5 bases). The V end lost 1 base, the J end lost 2 bases, and 9 bases lay between the germline ends. This CDR3 has 14 residues. CDR1 is SGHVS, CDR2 FQNEAQ, per germline. CDR3 nucleotides: TGTGCCAGCAGCTTAGGTAGGGGCCCCTACGAGCAGTACTTC. Translated: CASSLGRGPYEQYF.

The chain couples TRBV14 to TRBJ2-3, with 7 nucleotides matching TRBD1. V shed 5 bases and J 2 bases; nucleotides not matched to a gene: 13. The CDR3 sequence is 17 residues long. From germline, CDR1 is SGHDN and CDR2 FVKESK. CDR3 coding DNA: TGTGCCAGCAGCACGGGGACAGCTCACATTTACACAGATACGCAGTATTTT. Encoded protein: CASSTGTAHIYTDTQYF.

The V gene is TRBV10-3, the J gene TRBJ1-4; weak D call: TRBD1 (6 bases). V was clipped by 5 bases and J by 8 bases, with 9 bases between them. The germline V gene encodes CDR1 ENHRY and CDR2 SYGVKD. The CDR3 is made up of 12 amino acids. Written as DNA, the CDR3 is TGTGCCATCAGTAAAGACAGGGAAAAACTGTTTTTT. Protein product: CAISKDREKLFF.

V gene TRBV30 combines with J gene TRBJ2-7; 9 bases align to TRBD2. Germline lookup yields CDR1 GTSNPN and CDR2 SVGIG (reference sequence). The CDR3 runs 16 residues. V lost 2 bases to trimming and J lost 2 bases; unmatched junction nucleotides: 10. The CDR3 sequence: CAWSPLERGATYEQYF. Written as DNA, the CDR3 is TGTGCCTGGAGTCCCCTGGAGCGGGGGGCAACCTACGAGCAGTACTTC.

This clone showed up just once. The rearrangement links TRBV19 to TRBJ1-1; D not certain. The CDR3 extends over 14 amino acids. Between the trimmed V and J ends, which lost 7 bases and 3 bases, there was a span of 15 bases. The V gene's germline CDR1 is LNHDA and CDR2 SQIVND (reference sequence). CDR3 bases: TGTGCCAGTATGATGTCCGGGGATCACACTGAAGCTTTCTTT. This codes for CASMMSGDHTEAFF.

The rearrangement joins TRBV6-2 or TRBV6-3 to TRBJ1-1; TRBD1 aligns across 7 bases. This CDR3 region has 16 residues. Germline CDR1 and CDR2: MNHEY and SVGEGT. With V trimmed by 5 bases and J by 1 base, 10 bases remained unmatched. CDR3 protein: CASSKPTQGWNTEAFF. The CDR3 DNA reads TGTGCCAGCAGTAAACCAACACAGGGGTGGAACACTGAAGCTTTCTTT.

This rearrangement joins TRBV2 to TRBJ1-2; perhaps TRBD1 as D (6 bases). Germline V lookup: CDR1 SNHLY, CDR2 FYNNEI. The CDR3 is 13 amino acids. V dropped 7 bases and J dropped 8 bases, with 17 bases sitting between them. CDR3 protein: CASIEAGEGGYTF. In DNA form, the CDR3 reads TGTGCCAGCATCGAGGCAGGGGAGGGAGGCTACACCTTC. Variable domain in full (rest from reference TRBV2 and TRBJ1-2): EPEVTQTPSHQVTQMGQEVILRCVPISNHLYFYWYRQILGQKVEFLVSFYNNEISEKSEIFDDQFSVERPDGSNFTLKIRSTKLEDSAMYFCASIEAGEGGYTFGSGTRLTVV.

The rearrangement uses TRBV30 and TRBJ1-3; D unresolved. The CDR3 has 14 residues. Germline V lookup: CDR1 GTSNPN, CDR2 SVGIG (reference sequence). Deletions cut 0 bases from V and 4 bases from J, with 10 bases between. CDR3 amino acids: CAWSVPGRGNTIYF. The CDR3 DNA reads TGTGCCTGGAGTGTACCTGGGAGGGGAAACACCATATATTTT.

This rearrangement joins TRBV7-3 to TRBJ2-5, with D perhaps matching TRBD2 (6 bases). Germline CDR1 is SGHTA and CDR2 is FQGTGA. The CDR3 is 14 residues long. The V end lost 5 bases, the J end lost 5 bases, and 15 bases lay between the germline ends. CDR3 region: CASSPRRGGETQYF. In DNA, the CDR3 is TGTGCCAGCAGCCCGCGGCGGGGCGGGGAGACCCAGTACTTC.

The chain uses TRBV7-9 and TRBJ2-2; D perhaps matches TRBD1 (5 bases). The CDR3 is made up of 16 amino acids. Germline assignment: CDR1 SEHNR and CDR2 FQNEAQ (reference sequence). V gave up 7 bases and J gave up 0 bases, with 15 bases separating them. The CDR3: CASTIFRTTNTGELFF. CDR3 DNA: TGTGCCAGCACCATATTCAGGACAACGAACACCGGGGAGCTGTTTTTT.

V usage is TRBV7-6 and J usage is TRBJ1-3; D remains unclear. Deletions cut 1 base from V and 0 bases from J, with 4 bases between. This CDR3 has 14 amino acids. The germline gives CDR1 SGHVS, CDR2 FNYEAQ. CDR3 sequence reads: CASSLVSSGNTIYF. The CDR3 nucleotides are TGTGCCAGCAGCTTAGTATCCTCTGGAAACACCATATATTTT.

This rearrangement joins TRBV20-1 to TRBJ1-2, with TRBD1 matching over 8 bases. The CDR3 covers 15 residues. The germline V gene encodes CDR1 DFQATT and CDR2 SNEGSKA (reference sequence). Trimming cost V 3 bases and J 2 bases; bases outside gene matches: 8. The CDR3 reads CSASGADRANYGYTF. The CDR3 DNA sequence: TGCAGTGCTAGTGGGGCGGACAGGGCAAACTATGGCTACACCTTC.

This sequence joins TRBV6-1 and TRBJ2-5; perhaps D is TRBD1 or TRBD2 (5 bases each). The CDR3 is 13 residues long. Germline V gene lookup returns CDR1 MNHNS and CDR2 SASEGT. V was trimmed by 1 base and J by 6 bases, leaving 9 bases between them. CDR3 DNA sequence: TGTGCCAGCAGTGAAGGGGGGAAAAAGACCCAGTACTTC. Its protein is CASSEGGKKTQYF.

This chain links TRBV18 with TRBJ1-1; a possible D gene is TRBD1 (5 bases). Between the trimmed V and J ends, which lost 4 bases and 0 bases, there was a span of 9 bases. Germline loops: CDR1 KGHSH, CDR2 LQKENI. This CDR3 region has 14 residues. The CDR3: CASSQGLLNTEAFF. DNA for the CDR3: TGTGCCAGCTCACAGGGACTGCTGAACACTGAAGCTTTCTTT. Variable domain in full (rest from reference TRBV18 and TRBJ1-1): NAGVMQNPRHLVRRRGQEARLRCSPMKGHSHVYWYRQLPEEGLKFMVYLQKENIIDESGMPKERFSAEFPKEGPSILRIQQVVRGDSAAYFCASSQGLLNTEAFFGQGTRLTVV.

The gene calls are TRBV15 and TRBJ1-4, with unresolved D. Germline V gene data show CDR1 as LNHNV and CDR2 as YYDKDF (reference sequence). The CDR3 totals 18 residues. Between the trimmed V and J ends, which lost 0 bases and 1 base, there was a span of 15 bases. Written as DNA, the CDR3 is TGTGCCACCAGCAGAGATAGCCCCCTCGTCCTAACTAATGAAAAACTGTTTTTT. Protein: CATSRDSPLVLTNEKLFF.

V gene TRBV5-1 combines with J gene TRBJ1-1, with unresolved D. The CDR3 sequence is 13 residues long. Deletions cut 4 bases from V and 1 base from J, with 8 bases between. Germline CDR1 SGHRS, CDR2 YFSETQ. CDR3 nucleotide sequence: TGCGCCAGCAGCCCCCTGGGGAACACTGAAGCTTTCTTT. The encoded protein is CASSPLGNTEAFF.